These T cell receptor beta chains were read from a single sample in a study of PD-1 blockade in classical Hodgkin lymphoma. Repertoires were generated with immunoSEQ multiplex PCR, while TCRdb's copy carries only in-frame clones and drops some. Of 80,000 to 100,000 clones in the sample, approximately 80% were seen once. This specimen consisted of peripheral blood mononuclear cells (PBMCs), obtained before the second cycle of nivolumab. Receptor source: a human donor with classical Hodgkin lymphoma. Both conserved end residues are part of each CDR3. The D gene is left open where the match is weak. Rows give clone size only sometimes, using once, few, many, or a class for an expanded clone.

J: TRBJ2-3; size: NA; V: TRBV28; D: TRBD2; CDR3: CASKVEGLGGFTDTQYF; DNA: TGTGCCAGCAAGGTGGAGGGACTAGGCGGTTTTACAGATACGCAGTATTTT
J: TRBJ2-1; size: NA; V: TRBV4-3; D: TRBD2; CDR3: CASSQDPLAGDEQFF; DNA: TGCGCCAGCAGCCAAGATCCACTAGCGGGAGATGAGCAGTTCTTC
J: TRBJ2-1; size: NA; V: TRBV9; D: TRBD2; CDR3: CASSVGTSGSSYNEQFF; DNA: TGTGCCAGCAGCGTTGGGACTAGCGGGAGCTCCTACAATGAGCAGTTCTTC
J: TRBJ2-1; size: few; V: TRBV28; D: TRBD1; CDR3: CASSSRWRDRGRGAYNEQFF; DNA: TGTGCCAGCAGTTCACGTTGGAGGGACAGGGGGCGCGGGGCCTACAATGAGCAGTTCTTC
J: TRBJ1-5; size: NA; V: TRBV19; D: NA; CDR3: CASSIPRDLSNQPQHF; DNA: TGTGCCAGTAGTATCCCCAGGGATCTTAGCAATCAGCCCCAGCATTTT
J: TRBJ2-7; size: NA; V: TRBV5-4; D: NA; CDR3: CASSLGGTAYEQYF; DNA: TGTGCCAGCAGCTTAGGCGGGACTGCCTACGAGCAGTACTTC
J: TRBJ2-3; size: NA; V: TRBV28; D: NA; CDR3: CASKTSYDTQYF; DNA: TGTGCCAGTAAGACGTCGTATGATACGCAGTATTTT
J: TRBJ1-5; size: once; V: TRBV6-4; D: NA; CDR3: CASSGGRPNSNQPQHF; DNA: TGTGCCAGCAGTGGGGGCAGACCTAATAGCAATCAGCCCCAGCATTTT
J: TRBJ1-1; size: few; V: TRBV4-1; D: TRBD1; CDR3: CASRIPDRDTEAFF; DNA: TGCGCCAGCAGAATCCCAGACAGGGACACTGAAGCTTTCTTT
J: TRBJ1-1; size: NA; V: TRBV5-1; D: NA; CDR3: CASSLIAASEAFF; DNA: TGCGCCAGCAGCCTAATTGCGGCCTCTGAAGCTTTCTTT
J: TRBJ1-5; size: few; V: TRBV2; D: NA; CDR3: CASSDFGGQPQHF; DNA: TGTGCCAGCAGTGATTTCGGGGGTCAGCCCCAGCATTTT
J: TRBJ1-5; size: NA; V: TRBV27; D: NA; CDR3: CASSAGASNQPQHF; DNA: TGTGCCAGCAGTGCGGGGGCTAGCAATCAGCCCCAGCATTTT
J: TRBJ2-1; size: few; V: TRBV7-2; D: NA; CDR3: CASSEVLGAYNEQFF; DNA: TGTGCCAGCAGCGAAGTACTGGGGGCATACAATGAGCAGTTCTTC
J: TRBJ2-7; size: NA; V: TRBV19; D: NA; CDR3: CASSLRRGPTYEQYF; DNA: TGTGCCAGTAGTCTAAGGCGGGGGCCGACCTACGAGCAGTACTTC
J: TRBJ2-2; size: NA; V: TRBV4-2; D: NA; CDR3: CASSQAQRAAGELFF; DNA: TGTGCCAGCAGCCAGGCTCAACGGGCCGCCGGGGAGCTGTTTTTT
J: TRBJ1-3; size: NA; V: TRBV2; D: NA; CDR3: CASSEPGAGNTIYF; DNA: TGTGCCAGCAGTGAACCGGGGGCGGGAAACACCATATATTTT
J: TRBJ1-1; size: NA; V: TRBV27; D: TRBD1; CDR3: CATSGQGWTEAFF; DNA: TGTGCCACCTCGGGACAGGGATGGACTGAAGCTTTCTTT
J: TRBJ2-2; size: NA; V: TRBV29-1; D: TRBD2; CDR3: CSVEVAGGPFRPTGELFF; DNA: TGCAGCGTTGAGGTAGCGGGAGGGCCCTTCCGCCCCACCGGGGAGCTGTTTTTT